Included here is one T cell receptor (beta chain) sequence, with context. Per the original data handling: Estimation of nucleated cell counts was performed using reference gene primer amplification. Sequenced by immunoSEQ multiplex PCR; TCRdb stores in-frame clones only, minus some. Clone size and the V and J calls come from that table; the DNA yielded D and trimming. The sample yields about 300,000 clones, approximately 85% seen once. The entry originates in a study of blood T cell repertoires in COVID-19. Study summary: The study drew acute and convalescent COVID-19 samples from the United States, Italy and Spain. T cells, B-cell-depleted T cells, or PBMCs supplied cDNA or gDNA.

The CDR3 length is 14 residues. From germline, CDR1 is KGHSH and CDR2 LQKENI. V was clipped by 6 bases and J by 11 bases; unmatched bases: 11. Sample: peripheral blood. The chain carries TRBV18 and TRBJ2-7; 12 bases are a match to TRBD2. This TCR was recovered from a human donor in a cohort sampled during active COVID-19. The CDR3 DNA follows: TGTGCCAGCTCCCCGGGACTAGCGGGCCTCGGGAAGTACTTC. Its translation: CASSPGLAGLGKYF.